This TCR beta chain appears in the sequencing data of a study of CD8 T cells in ankylosing spondylitis. Study outcomes and limitations: Significant enrichment of disease-linked clones was reported in matched ankylosing spondylitis synovial fluid. Peripheral blood held disease-linked clones only at relatively low frequency, and these were CD8+. In the blood and synovial fluid of reactive arthritis, some motif variants had been previously reported. What appeared characteristic of ankylosing spondylitis blood was a TCR beta motif of under 10 highly homologous variants.

This clonotype showed up just a few times. The target antigen is unknown. V was shortened by 6 bases and J by 4 bases, with 24 bases between the two germline ends. The CDR3 totals 16 residues. Germline V gene data show CDR1 as DFQATT and CDR2 as SNEGSKA (reference sequence). By quantitative 5'-RACE with molecular barcodes, the TCR beta libraries were made. TCRdb recomputed calls from the 5' RACE reads with MiXCR, one row per CDR3 protein. The table includes around 220,000 distinct CDR3 sequences, 15% to 20% detected once. The clonotype originates from a male donor with ankylosing spondylitis. V and J are TRBV20-1 and TRBJ1-1, with a weak D call TRBD1 (5 bases). The sample was blood, either unsorted or a sorted T cell fraction (not recorded which). The CDR3 protein is CSANDIGEGRSTEAFF. As DNA, the CDR3 is TGCAGTGCAAACGACATAGGGGAGGGACGGTCCACTGAAGCTTTCTTT.